The 23 T cell receptor beta chains given below trace back to one sample, sequenced in a study of blood T cell repertoires in COVID-19. Measured with immunoSEQ multiplex PCR; TCRdb has only the in-frame clones, and not every one. The table has more than 85,000 clones, approximately 90% seen once. Sequencing was performed on peripheral blood. The receptors originated from a woman in her forties or fifties with COVID-19, enrolled during active disease.

This clone occurred once. The chain uses TRBV2 and TRBJ2-2, with 7 bases aligning to TRBD1. The CDR3 sequence is 17 residues long. J lost 4 bases, V lost 2 bases, and 10 bases had no gene match. Germline CDR1 is SNHLY and CDR2 is FYNNEI. In DNA form, the CDR3 reads TGTGCCAGCAGTGAACCCGATGACAGGGTGGGCACCGGGGAGCTGTTTTTT. Translation: CASSEPDDRVGTGELFF.

This clone was found a few times. The J gene is TRBJ1-1, the V gene TRBV5-4, with TRBD1 identical over 7 bases. After removal of 3 bases from V and 4 bases from J, the junction contained 12 bases not matched to a gene. Germline CDR1 is SGHNT and CDR2 is YYREEE (reference sequence). This CDR3 spans 16 amino acids. CDR3 protein: CASSSTGDRRGTEAFF. For the CDR3, the DNA is TGTGCCAGCAGCTCCACAGGGGACCGGAGGGGCACTGAAGCTTTCTTT.

The rearrangement joins TRBV7-9 to TRBJ1-6; weak D call: TRBD1 (6 bases). Germline V gene sequence: CDR1 SEHNR, CDR2 FQNEAQ (reference sequence). V was trimmed by 4 bases and J by 8 bases, leaving 9 bases between them. The CDR3 covers 13 residues. CDR3 DNA sequence: TGTGCCAGCAGCTATTCAGGGGATTCACCCCTCCACTTT. Amino acids: CASSYSGDSPLHF.

The gene calls are TRBV19 and TRBJ2-5; TRBD2 matches 10 bases. The CDR3 runs to 16 residues. V shed 4 bases and J 5 bases; nucleotides not matched to a gene: 10. The germline V gene has CDR1 LNHDA and CDR2 SQIVND (reference sequence). CDR3 sequence (DNA): TGTGCCAGTAGTACGGAAAGCGGGGGGGCCGGGGAGACCCAGTACTTC. It translates to CASSTESGGAGETQYF.

The chain employs TRBV4-1 and TRBJ2-7; 8 bases map to TRBD2. Germline V gives CDR1 MGHRA, CDR2 YSYEKL. V was pared by 1 base and J by 0 bases, with 5 bases of the junction left unmatched. This CDR3 has 16 residues. For the CDR3, the DNA is TGCGCCAGCAGCCAAGGGGGACTAGGTGACTCCTACGAGCAGTACTTC. Amino acids: CASSQGGLGDSYEQYF.

DNA for the CDR3: TGTGCCAGCAGTTACTCGACTGACAGGGGGCTTGATGAAGCTTTCTTT. Protein sequence: CASSYSTDRGLDEAFF. The chain employs TRBV6-6 and TRBJ1-1; 10 bases line up with TRBD1. Germline CDR1 MNHNY, CDR2 SVGAGI (reference sequence). V shed 0 bases, J shed 7 bases, and the junction held 8 bases outside the gene matches. The CDR3 runs 16 residues.

The chain recombines TRBV6-5 with TRBJ2-7; D unclear. Per the germline V gene, CDR1 is MNHEY and CDR2 is SVGAGI. This CDR3 has 14 amino acids. V lost 3 bases to trimming and J lost 4 bases, with 13 bases between them. This CDR3 is CASSYDTLLYEQYF. The CDR3 DNA reads as TGTGCCAGCAGTTATGACACATTACTTTACGAGCAGTACTTC.

The V gene is TRBV10-2, the J gene TRBJ2-5; TRBD2 agrees at 9 bases. J gave up 3 bases and V 3 bases, and 5 bases lay outside the gene matches. There are 15 residues in the CDR3. Germline V CDR1 and CDR2: WSHSY, SAAADI. The CDR3 loop is CASSDPTSGEETQYF. CDR3 DNA: TGCGCCAGCAGTGACCCGACTAGCGGTGAAGAGACCCAGTACTTC.

The rearrangement uses TRBV13 and TRBJ2-7; 10 bases agree with TRBD1. Germline V lookup: CDR1 PRHDT, CDR2 FYEKMQ (reference sequence). The trim removed 5 bases at V and 2 bases at J, leaving 6 bases unmatched. This CDR3 contains 15 residues. The CDR3 coding sequence is TGTGCCAGCAGCGGCCCGGGACAGGGGCCCTACGAGCAGTACTTC. This codes for CASSGPGQGPYEQYF.

This chain uses TRBV7-2 with TRBJ1-5, with D possibly TRBD1 on 5 matching bases. Germline lookup yields CDR1 SGHTA and CDR2 FQGNSA. CDR3 length equals 16 residues. Trimming pared 1 base from V and 4 bases from J, leaving 14 bases between. CDR3 amino acids: CASSLDRGSGNQPQHF. CDR3 DNA: TGTGCCAGCAGCTTAGATCGGGGGAGCGGGAATCAGCCCCAGCATTTT. The complete variable domain, with remaining parts taken from reference TRBV7-2 and TRBJ1-5, reads GAGVSQSPSNKVTEKGKDVELRCDPISGHTALYWYRQSLGQGLEFLIYFQGNSAPDKSGLPSDRFSAERTGGSVSTLTIQRTQQEDSAVYLCASSLDRGSGNQPQHFGDGTRLSIL.

The rearrangement joins TRBV4-1 to TRBJ1-2; TRBD1 agrees at 7 bases. The CDR3 sequence is 16 residues long. Germline V lookup: CDR1 MGHRA, CDR2 YSYEKL. The J segment lost 7 bases and the V segment lost 1 base, leaving 12 bases of the junction unmatched. CDR3 region: CASSQVTLTGHAGYTF. The CDR3 DNA reads TGCGCCAGCAGCCAAGTAACCCTGACAGGGCACGCTGGCTACACCTTC.

The chain uses TRBV6-1 and TRBJ1-5; D not resolved. Looked up from germline, CDR1 is MNHNS and CDR2 is SASEGT. With 3 bases removed from V and 9 bases from J, the gap between germline ends came to 6 bases. This CDR3 comprises 11 residues. The CDR3 region is CASSDSGPQHF. The CDR3 DNA follows: TGTGCCAGCAGTGATTCAGGGCCCCAGCATTTT.

This chain links TRBV5-1 with TRBJ2-5, with TRBD1 matching 9 bases. The germline V gene has CDR1 SGHRS and CDR2 YFSETQ. J lost 4 bases, V lost 3 bases, and 4 bases had no gene match. The CDR3 has 14 residues. The CDR3 protein is CASSSTGGGETQYF. DNA for the CDR3: TGCGCCAGCAGCTCGACAGGGGGAGGAGAGACCCAGTACTTC.

V gene TRBV19 combines with J gene TRBJ2-5, with 10 bases aligning to TRBD2. This CDR3 region has 15 residues. The germline V gene has CDR1 LNHDA and CDR2 SQIVND (reference sequence). V lost 2 bases, J lost 5 bases, and 5 bases stayed unmatched. The CDR3 region is CASSITLAGDETQYF. Written as DNA, the CDR3 is TGTGCCAGTAGTATAACTCTAGCGGGGGACGAGACCCAGTACTTC.

The chain has TRBV6-6 and TRBJ2-5; TRBD2 might be the D (5 bases). The CDR3 has 16 residues. V dropped 4 bases and J dropped 2 bases, with 17 bases sitting between them. Germline CDR1 is MNHNY and CDR2 is SVGAGI (reference sequence). The CDR3 sequence: CASSSPPGKYQETQYF. In nucleotides, the CDR3 is TGTGCCAGCAGTTCGCCTCCGGGAAAATATCAAGAGACCCAGTACTTC.

The J gene is TRBJ1-4, the V gene TRBV7-9, with D perhaps matching TRBD1 (5 bases). Germline V gene sequence: CDR1 SEHNR, CDR2 FQNEAQ (reference sequence). This CDR3 contains 14 residues. Deletions cut 7 bases from V and 8 bases from J, with 17 bases between. CDR3 DNA: TGTGCCAGCACCCCAGGGCAGGCCAAGGAAAAACTGTTTTTT. It yields the protein CASTPGQAKEKLFF.

This clone was found a few times. CDR3 amino acids: CASSSYRVVDRGYTF. The CDR3 DNA sequence: TGTGCCAGCAGCTCCTACAGGGTCGTTGACAGGGGCTACACCTTC. The rearrangement links TRBV11-2 to TRBJ1-2; possibly TRBD1 for D (6 bases). V lost 4 bases and J lost 8, with 20 bases in between. Germline CDR1 and CDR2: SGHAT and FQNNGV. The CDR3 contains 15 residues.

The V gene is TRBV6-2 or TRBV6-3, the J gene TRBJ1-1, with TRBD1 as a possible D gene (6 bases). V shed 3 bases and J shed 2 bases, with 13 bases lying between them. Per the germline V gene, CDR1 is MNHEY and CDR2 is SVGEGT. CDR3 length equals 15 residues. The CDR3 sequence is CASSYRTAKNTEAFF. CDR3 DNA sequence: TGTGCCAGCAGTTATCGGACAGCTAAAAACACTGAAGCTTTCTTT.

This clone was observed a few times. The CDR3 nucleotides read TGTGCCAGTAGTGGACTAGCGGGGATTGGAGATACGCAGTATTTT. This sequence encodes CASSGLAGIGDTQYF. This chain connects TRBV19 to TRBJ2-3; 12 nucleotides agree with TRBD2. Per the germline V gene, CDR1 is LNHDA and CDR2 is SQIVND (reference sequence). The CDR3 is 15 residues long. Unmatched junction bases numbered 5, after V lost 5 bases and J lost 5 bases.

The chain carries TRBV2 and TRBJ2-5; D is unresolved. V was cut by 5 bases and J by 4 bases, with 14 bases left in between. Germline values: CDR1 SNHLY, CDR2 FYNNEI. The CDR3 is made up of 14 amino acids. CDR3 sequence reads: CASSISQVAETQYF. The DNA for the CDR3 is TGTGCCAGCAGTATATCTCAGGTGGCAGAGACCCAGTACTTC. The variable domain in full, with the rest retrieved from reference TRBV2 and TRBJ2-5, is EPEVTQTPSHQVTQMGQEVILRCVPISNHLYFYWYRQILGQKVEFLVSFYNNEISEKSEIFDDQFSVERPDGSNFTLKIRSTKLEDSAMYFCASSISQVAETQYFGPGTRLLVL.

The V call is TRBV6-5, the J call TRBJ1-2; 10 bases line up with TRBD1. Germline V CDR1 and CDR2: MNHEY, SVGAGI. Losses at the gene ends were 2 bases for V and 8 bases for J; bases not matched to a gene: 8. CDR3 length equals 15 residues. CDR3 coding DNA: TGTGCCAGCAGTTACGGGGACAGGGGACTTAACGGCTACACCTTC. As protein: CASSYGDRGLNGYTF.

J is TRBJ1-2 and V is TRBV28; D ambiguous. Per germline, CDR1 MDHEN and CDR2 SYDVKM. The CDR3 has 16 residues. V lost 1 base and J 6 bases, leaving 18 bases between the germline ends. The CDR3 loop reads CASSLFVRNKFNGYTF. CDR3 DNA: TGTGCCAGCAGTTTATTTGTCAGGAATAAATTTAATGGCTACACCTTC.

The table lists this clone with a count of one. This sequence joins TRBV3-1 (or the pseudogene TRBV3-2) and TRBJ1-1; 7 bases line up with TRBD1. Germline V gene sequence: CDR1 LGHDT, CDR2 YNNKEL (reference sequence). With 1 base clipped from V and 7 bases from J, the junction kept 6 bases outside the gene matches. The CDR3 has 14 amino acids. CDR3 in amino acids: CASSQADRAGEAFF. The CDR3 DNA reads as TGTGCCAGCAGCCAAGCCGACAGGGCCGGTGAAGCTTTCTTT.